This section outlines one TCR beta chain sequence together with its context. In the original analysis: Reference gene primer amplification gave nucleated cell count estimates. Produced via immunoSEQ multiplex PCR; TCRdb's table is partial and in-frame only. V, J and clone size were drawn from that table, and D and trimming were deduced from the DNA. The sample records more than 65,000 clones, around 79% being singletons. The data belong to a study of blood T cell repertoires in COVID-19. Study as a whole: Italy, Spain and the United States were the sources of the convalescent and acute COVID-19 samples. PBMCs, B-cell-depleted T cells, or T cells were the source of the cDNA or gDNA that made up the material.

The V end lost 4 bases, the J end lost 2 bases, and 9 bases lay between the germline ends. This CDR3 contains 13 residues. Germline V gene lookup returns CDR1 LNHDA and CDR2 SQIVND (reference sequence). This receptor was identified in a woman between 65 and 79 years old with acute or convalescent COVID-19. Sequenced input: peripheral blood. The chain uses TRBV19 and TRBJ2-7; TRBD2 might be the D (6 bases). CDR3 nucleotide sequence: TGTGCCAGTAGTAGCGGGAAAACCTACGAGCAGTACTTC. This gives the protein CASSSGKTYEQYF.